This T cell receptor (beta chain) was captured in a study of blood T cells in healthy people across ages. The V end lost 3 bases, the J end lost 0 bases, and 9 bases lay between the germline ends. Germline assignment: CDR1 ENHRY and CDR2 SYGVKD. There are 14 residues in the CDR3. A J-beta primer mix and a sample-barcoded 5' primer were used in a second PCR of about 6 to 12 cycles. Each cDNA molecule was tagged by a template-switch adaptor that had 12 random nucleotides. TCRdb recomputed calls from the 5' RACE reads with MiXCR, one row per CDR3 protein. The sample consists of about 620,000 distinct CDR3 sequences, 40% to 65% of them appearing once.

This clonotype was obtained from a woman older than 75 in good health. J is TRBJ2-7 and V is TRBV10-3; D may be TRBD2 (5 bases). The sequenced sample was blood. CDR3 sequence: CAISDERSSYEQYF. The CDR3 nucleotides read TGTGCCATCAGTGATGAGCGGAGCTCCTACGAGCAGTACTTC.